The text below deals with one TCR beta chain. What it binds is not known. Mismatch with germline at one junction end may stem from a read error. Germline CDR1 MNHEY, CDR2 SVGAGI. This CDR3 region has 14 residues. The data are from a study of a mutant IDH1 vaccine in newly diagnosed glioma. On the study more broadly: Most patients had radiochemotherapy with temozolomide before enrollment; others had one alone. Study-level results: Top peripheral T cell clonotype shifts appeared unrelated to pseudoprogression.

Produced via immunoSEQ multiplex PCR; TCRdb's table is partial and in-frame only. Of around 60,000 clones listed, roughly 84% were seen once; the top ten hold about 4%. As for time point: week 23, last vaccination. Each vaccine dose was 300 ug of mutant IDH1 20-mer peptide, with topical imiquimod. The chain uses TRBV6-5 and TRBJ1-1; 7 positions match TRBD1. The specimen comprised PBMCs, sampled from a glioma patient whose treatment included an IDH1 peptide vaccine. This TCR was recovered from a man under 40 with glioma. The CDR3 here is CASSYSTGVTGAFF. The CDR3 DNA is TGTGCCAGCAGTTACTCTACAGGGGTCACTGGAGCTTTCTTT.